This TCR beta chain stems from a study of cytomegalovirus exposure and HLA in healthy donors (dated by TCRdb to the late 2010s). Turning to the overall study: An earlier analysis of about 530 of the donors reported 276 Gb of sequence data and around 120 million unique TCR beta sequences obtained from around 190 million T cells. Class I and class II HLA loci were covered by the typing at four-digit resolution. Of the roughly 430 genotyped donors, around 81% fell in the genetic ancestry cluster associated with self-reported Caucasian donors. All discovery cohort repertoires had been generated using a single sequencing platform. The later analysis used no new phenotypic data to find candidate immune exposures, relying instead on TCR beta sequences and their occurrence across donors. Roughly 300 gigabases of sequencing data and approximately 91 million unique TCR sequences made up an early release that covered approximately 650 HLA-typed donors. The study used immunosequencing to profile the T cell repertoires of about 670 subjects and linked those repertoires to cytomegalovirus serostatus. The number of donors typed differed by locus, with about 629-640 for A, B, C, DRB1 and DQB1, around 500 for DQA1, 606 for DPA1, and approximately 470 for DPB1. An earlier analysis of 587 of the donors used high-throughput TCR beta sequencing to judge whether each TCR beta V gene segment behaved as functional or pseudogenic. To predict cytomegalovirus infection status, the study combined high-throughput TCR immunosequencing, statistical association of individual TCRs with disease status, and machine learning. The aim of the study was to test whether cataloging public T cell receptors could identify signatures of past pathogen exposure. A separate validation cohort of over a hundred different subjects was used in addition to the approximately 610-subject first cohort. Donor age, sex, ethnicity and CMV serostatus were collected together with the repertoire data. Roughly five DR-DQ haplotypes were handled as single units for association and clustering because linkage in the cohort was strong. A later analysis re-analyzed previously published TCR beta repertoires from 500 to 700 donors and added high-resolution HLA genotyping to study TCR occurrence patterns. Among some 400 genotyped donors of the cohort, an average of approximately 200,000 unique TCR beta nucleotide sequences was sequenced per donor, of which roughly 18% were non-productive. In a later genetic analysis, genome-wide SNP genotypes for about 55% of the roughly 670 donors were used, and that subset was treated as a discovery cohort.

The germline V gene gives CDR1 as SGHRS and CDR2 as YFSETQ. The CDR3 has 15 amino acids, counting the end cysteine and phenylalanine. Only the CDR3 part of the read is kept: 45 bases, read in frame from the first base. V sheds 0 bases and J sheds 2 bases, leaving 12 bases between their ends. As for this clone: No antigen is known for it. Per-base qualities were not stored, and no clone one base away is much larger.

The cohort consisted of 666 healthy bone marrow donors. All cohort members were sampled while nominally healthy, although unrecorded immune exposures were likely present. The donor tested CMV seronegative, placing the donor among the 350 or so seronegative members of the cohort. Every donor gave a peripheral blood sample, and the peripheral blood mononuclear cells from that sample were used for TCR beta sequencing. Genomic DNA extraction from the blood cell samples was performed with the Qiagen DNeasy Blood Extraction Kit. The receptor library was made with the immunoSEQ multiplex PCR assay. For the multiplex PCR, a mixture combining 60 forward primers for TCR Vbeta segments and 13 reverse primers for TCR Jbeta segments was used. A multiplex PCR assay on genomic DNA amplified the CDR3 region of rearranged TCR beta genes. On the Illumina HiSeq System, the amplified TCR beta libraries were sequenced as 87-base-pair reads. Turning to the authors' computational methods: In a later analysis, around 80 million unique TCR beta chains were counted across the roughly 610 repertoires, and some 10 million of these chains were shared by at least two donors. To remove PCR and sequencing errors, raw reads were error-corrected and collapsed into unique sequences using a nearest-neighbor algorithm that merged closely related sequences. CDR3 sequences were aligned to IMGT reference sequences to assign V, D and J gene segments. Each retained sequence needed at least a six-nucleotide match to both a V gene segment and a J gene segment. A rearrangement was called productive if the CDR3 had no stop codons and remained in frame with V and J, and every other rearrangement was called non-productive. CDR3 was defined according to IMGT convention as the region running from the second conserved V-encoded cysteine to the conserved J-encoded phenylalanine. Sequences without an unambiguous match to a single V gene segment were excluded from the earlier analysis of about 640 of the donors. In an earlier analysis of roughly 500 of the donors, V segments were called functional above 56.7% productive rearrangements and were called segregating when the between-donor standard deviation exceeded 5%. A statistical classification framework was built to diagnose cytomegalovirus status from the catalog of TCR beta chain sequences. V and J gene assignment, in a later analysis, came from comparing TCR nucleotide sequences with IMGT/GENE-DB human TR gene sequences. In a later analysis, CDR3 sequences and most-parsimonious VDJ recombination scenarios were assigned using the TCRdist pipeline. In a later analysis, each TCR beta chain was defined by its CDR3 amino acid sequence together with its V-gene family, and reads without a unique V-gene family were excluded. To address suspected cross-contamination and a sequencing artifact, a later analysis removed 592 highly shared, low-generation-probability nucleotide sequences. In a later analysis, a clonal expansion index for each public chain was calculated from normalized within-repertoire ranks of inferred template counts. In a later analysis, generation probabilities were computed with a VDJ recombination model fitted to out-of-frame rearrangements, and the resulting probabilities were checked against IGoR. In a later analysis, hypergeometric tests were used to score TCR-TCR, TCR-HLA and TCR-CMV co-occurrence, with a repertoire-size bias correction applied to TCR pairs. False discovery rates were estimated in a later analysis by permuting HLA or CMV assignments 20 times. In a later analysis, co-occurring TCRs were grouped using DBSCAN, and TCRdist sequence similarity was added for clustering within HLA-allele-positive subsets. Repertoires with fewer than 30,000 or more than 120,000 public chains, plus five repertoires with anomalous nucleotide sharing, were excluded from co-occurrence clustering. This is the immuneACCESS table as TCRdb keeps it, with only in-frame sequences that have V and J called. A part of the clones is gone; compared with another copy, unresolved V genes explain less than half, and the rest is unexplained. V and J calls and clone size are copied from that table; D and trimming were computed from the DNA. The sample table contains fewer than 65,000 clones; only one count was recorded for about 84% of them. Roughly 1.4% of the sample belongs to the ten largest clones.

General conclusions and limits of the study: In vitro tests confirmed that a few of the cytomegalovirus-associated TCR beta chains recognize cytomegalovirus antigens. In the study, approximately 160 TCR beta chains were listed as associated with cytomegalovirus. In a later analysis, HLA-associated TCR beta chains showed more clonal expansion and lower generation probabilities than non-associated chains that were equally common. The authors suggested that the approach could potentially be generalized to other disease states and immunological phenotypes. A later analysis reported that several top co-occurrence clusters appeared linked to parvovirus B19, influenza, CMV and Epstein-Barr virus. V-gene and J-gene trimming of TCR beta chains was associated with a missense DCLRE1C variant in a later genetic analysis, and the association was replicated in an independent cohort. This cohort had only TCR beta chains sequenced, and the lack of alpha or paired-chain data limited which features could be detected. According to a later analysis, most CMV-associated TCR beta chains appeared to be HLA-restricted, and the HLA associations seemed to be driven largely by CMV exposure. The earlier analysis of 587 of the donors excluded fewer than 20 rarely observed V segments, including chromosome 9 orphons, because counts were too low. Because the 87-base-pair reads could not distinguish some IMGT-functional V segments, including TRBV6-2 and TRBV6-3, those segments were excluded. Because some donors lacked HLA typing at each locus, the association tests relied only on the typed subset. Specific HLA alleles were associated with 15,000 to 20,000 TCR beta sequences at a false discovery rate of 0.05 in a later analysis. According to a later analysis, TCR association rates differed among HLA loci, with DRB1 alleles showing the most associated TCRs and HLA-C alleles showing the fewest. A further reported finding was that TCR beta sequences accurately predicted the HLA-A and HLA-B alleles for most subjects in the first cohort. The classifier was reported to diagnose cytomegalovirus status with high specificity and sensitivity in both the original cohort and the validation cohort. Most TCR sequences were observed very rarely across donors, whereas some public TCRs were present in many individuals. A cluster of highly shared sequence variants was judged likely to represent a technical artifact of the sequencing pipeline. Strong co-occurrence of HLA alleles, especially DR and DQ, made assigning TCR associations to individual alleles difficult. In an earlier analysis of 587 of the donors, most TCR beta V segments appeared in productive rearrangements about 87% or about 30% of the time, broadly matching IMGT annotations. Sequencing depth was assumed to be roughly uniform across donors in the presence/absence analyses, though that assumption may not hold. For the cohort, immune exposure information was limited to CMV serostatus. Linkage disequilibrium might explain the correlated functional status among segregating V segments, but an unknown experimental factor could not be ruled out. In a later genetic analysis, fewer N-insertions in productive TCRs were reported among donors in an Asian-associated ancestry cluster than the roughly 700-donor mean.

The sequence links TRBV5-1 to TRBJ2-7, with TRBD1 perhaps the D gene, on 6 matching bases. The TCR originated in a man between 25 and 39 years old in good health and CMV-seronegative. What was sequenced was PBMCs. The DNA sequence is given as TGCGCCAGCAGCTTGGGGACAGCAGCGGCCTACGAGCAGTACTTC. Translated, it gives CASSLGTAAAYEQYF.